The 13 T cell receptor beta chains presented below share a single source sample, sequenced in a study of blood T cell repertoires in COVID-19 (dated by TCRdb to the early 2020s). The library came from the immunoSEQ multiplex PCR assay. TCRdb carries this immuneACCESS record with in-frame sequences only. Its versions omit some clonotypes, under half of them owing to an unresolved V gene in the studies checked, with the rest unexplained. The sample table lists about 190,000 clones, roughly 80% of them with a count of one. The ten largest clonotypes hold approximately 3% of the sample. Sequenced material: PBMCs or T cells enriched from blood (not recorded which). Source of these receptors: a woman in her twenties or thirties who had recovered from COVID-19.

The V call is TRBV28, the J call TRBJ2-7; 9 bases are a match to TRBD1. V lost 6 bases, J lost 7 bases, and 10 bases stayed unmatched. CDR3 length: 14 residues. CDR1 is MDHEN, CDR2 SYDVKM, per germline. The chain's CDR3 is CASSWDRVGGEQYF. CDR3 nucleotide sequence: TGTGCCAGCAGCTGGGACAGGGTGGGGGGGGAGCAGTACTTC. The variable domain in full, with the rest retrieved from reference TRBV28 and TRBJ2-7, is DVKVTQSSRYLVKRTGEKVFLECVQDMDHENMFWYRQDPGLGLRLIYFSYDVKMKEKGDIPEGYSVSREKKERFSLILESASTNQTSMYLCASSWDRVGGEQYFGPGTRLTVT.

V is TRBV7-6 and J is TRBJ2-1, with a weak D call TRBD2 (5 bases). Trimming pared 3 bases from V and 3 bases from J, leaving 12 bases between. This CDR3 has 15 residues. CDR1 and CDR2 from the germline V gene are SGHVS and FNYEAQ. This CDR3 reads CASSFGVGLYNEQFF. The DNA for the CDR3 is TGTGCCAGCAGCTTCGGGGTAGGCCTCTACAATGAGCAGTTCTTC.

This clone has only one observation. V usage is TRBV27 and J usage is TRBJ2-7; 12 bases fit TRBD2. This CDR3 contains 13 residues. The J segment lost 4 bases and the V segment lost 9 bases, leaving 4 bases of the junction unmatched. CDR1 is MNHEY, CDR2 SMNVEV, per germline (reference sequence). CDR3 nucleotide sequence: TGTGCCAGTGGACTAGCGGGAATGTACGAGCAGTACTTC. Amino acids: CASGLAGMYEQYF.

The chain is built from TRBV5-1 and TRBJ2-5; TRBD2 is a possible D gene (5 bases). The CDR3 consists of 13 residues. Trimming left V 5 bases short and J 1 base short, with 9 bases between. Germline-derived CDR1 and CDR2 are SGHRS and YFSETQ. DNA for the CDR3: TGCGCCAGCAGACGGACTTTCCAAGAGACCCAGTACTTC. It specifies CASRRTFQETQYF.

This chain links TRBV11-2 with TRBJ1-2; D is perhaps TRBD1 (5 bases). With 7 bases removed from V and 3 bases from J, the gap between germline ends came to 21 bases. This CDR3 is 16 amino acids long. Germline CDR1 SGHAT, CDR2 FQNNGV. Written as DNA, the CDR3 is TGTGCCAGCAACACCCCAGAATTGGGGCCTCACTATGGCTACACCTTC. Its protein is CASNTPELGPHYGYTF.

The chain carries TRBV27 and TRBJ2-7; a weak D match, TRBD1 (5 bases). Per the germline V gene, CDR1 is MNHEY and CDR2 is SMNVEV (reference sequence). Trimming cost V 4 bases and J 5 bases, with 18 bases left between them. The CDR3 is made up of 15 amino acids. CDR3 bases: TGTGCCAGCAGTTCCCGCCCTGATGGGGCCAACGAGCAGTACGTC. It translates to CASSSRPDGANEQYV.

CDR3 loop: CASSMLRRRLNTEAFF. The CDR3 bases are TGTGCCAGTAGTATGTTAAGACGGAGGTTGAACACTGAAGCTTTCTTT. V usage is TRBV19 and J usage is TRBJ1-1; D uncertain. Trimming removed 3 bases at V and 0 bases at J, with 14 bases between. The CDR3 is made up of 16 amino acids. Germline V CDR1 and CDR2: LNHDA, SQIVND (reference sequence).

The V gene is TRBV5-1, the J gene TRBJ2-5; TRBD1 matches 10 bases. Trimming cost V 0 bases and J 5 bases; bases outside gene matches: 13. CDR1 SGHRS and CDR2 YFSETQ come from the germline V gene. The length of the CDR3 is 18 residues. The CDR3 DNA sequence: TGCGCCAGCAGCTTGGGTCCTGTTGGGACAGGGGATGTGGAGACCCAGTACTTC. Amino acid sequence: CASSLGPVGTGDVETQYF.

CDR3 loop: CASSANRGGYRADTQYF. CDR3 sequence (DNA): TGTGCCAGCAGTGCAAACAGGGGGGGGTATAGGGCAGATACGCAGTATTTT. The chain has TRBV6-1 and TRBJ2-3, with D possibly being TRBD1 (8 bases). V was cut by 4 bases and J by 4 bases, with 21 bases left in between. This CDR3 comprises 17 residues. Germline V gene sequence: CDR1 MNHNS, CDR2 SASEGT.

The rearrangement links TRBV6-1 to TRBJ1-2; 12 bases are a match to TRBD1. The germline CDR1 and CDR2 sequences are MNHNS and SASEGT. The CDR3 sequence is 17 residues long. The V segment lost 3 bases and the J segment 2 bases; nucleotides outside the gene matches: 7. CDR3 sequence reads: CASSDGTGGGGNYGYTF. DNA for the CDR3: TGTGCCAGCAGTGACGGGACAGGGGGCGGCGGGAACTATGGCTACACCTTC.

V gene TRBV3-1 (or the pseudogene TRBV3-2) combines with J gene TRBJ1-2; unclear D gene. The germline V gene encodes CDR1 LGHDT and CDR2 YNNKEL (reference sequence). V gave up 4 bases and J gave up 2 bases, with 8 bases separating them. The CDR3 is 13 residues long. CDR3 amino acids: CASSPQRNYGYTF. DNA for the CDR3: TGTGCCAGCAGCCCACAGAGAAACTATGGCTACACCTTC.

The chain recombines TRBV19 with TRBJ1-2, with no clear D. The germline V gene encodes CDR1 LNHDA and CDR2 SQIVND (reference sequence). The CDR3 is made up of 13 amino acids. V lost 9 bases and J 4 bases, leaving 15 bases between the germline ends. The CDR3 DNA follows: TGTGCCAGCCGAACCGGACTGAGCTATGGCTACACCTTC. It specifies CASRTGLSYGYTF.

This clone has at least ten counts. This chain connects TRBV11-3 to TRBJ2-2; D gene uncertain. V dropped 6 bases and J dropped 4 bases, with 3 bases sitting between them. This CDR3 region has 11 residues. Germline CDR1 and CDR2: SGHNT and YENEEA. The CDR3 loop reads CASSRTGELFF. CDR3 DNA sequence: TGTGCCAGCAGTCGCACCGGGGAGCTGTTTTTT.